The TCR beta chain described here comes from a study of blood T cell repertoires in COVID-19. Method: immunoSEQ multiplex PCR; TCRdb's copy keeps in-frame clones and lacks some. The sample comprises about 180,000 clones, about 86% of which are singletons, and approximately 12% rests with the top ten. The sample comprised peripheral blood. The sequence came from a woman aged 70-85 years with COVID-19, enrolled during active disease.

The CDR3 region has the DNA TGTGCCAGCAGCTCTTGGACAGGGGAAGAGACCCAGTACTTC. Its translation: CASSSWTGEETQYF. The chain links TRBV7-9 to TRBJ2-5, with 9 positions matching TRBD1. Trimming removed 4 bases from V and 3 bases from J; junction bases left unmatched: 3. The CDR3 spans 14 residues. CDR1 is SEHNR and CDR2 is FQNEAQ in the germline V gene (reference sequence).